Below are 9 T cell receptor beta chains sequenced from a single sample in a study of blood T cell repertoires in COVID-19. Clones were sequenced by immunoSEQ multiplex PCR, and TCRdb holds only the in-frame ones, with some missing. The sample has 200,000 to 300,000 clones; 84% are singletons. Sequences were obtained from peripheral blood. The receptors were sampled from a man between 50 and 59 years old with acute or convalescent COVID-19.

The chain joins TRBV7-3 to TRBJ1-1, with no clear D. The CDR3 spans 14 residues. V lost 4 bases to trimming and J lost 4 bases, with 13 bases between them. Germline V gives CDR1 SGHTA, CDR2 FQGTGA. In nucleotides, the CDR3 is TGTGCCAGCAGCTCTCGGTCCCAACGCACTGAAGCTTTCTTT. Protein product: CASSSRSQRTEAFF.

This chain joins TRBV7-9 and TRBJ1-2; TRBD1 is a possible D gene (6 bases). CDR3 length equals 11 residues. In germline, CDR1 is SEHNR, CDR2 FQNEAQ (reference sequence). Trimming took off 8 bases at V and 4 bases at J, with 8 bases between the two ends. CDR3 region: CASQGIYGYTF. In DNA, the CDR3 is TGTGCCAGCCAGGGGATCTATGGCTACACCTTC.

The chain joins TRBV20-1 to TRBJ2-5; 10 bases match TRBD2. Trimming cost V 3 bases and J 5 bases; bases outside gene matches: 9. Per germline, CDR1 DFQATT and CDR2 SNEGSKA (reference sequence). The CDR3 covers 15 residues. CDR3 sequence: CSASGLAVPRETQYF. The DNA for the CDR3 is TGCAGTGCTAGTGGACTAGCGGTCCCCCGGGAGACCCAGTACTTC.

This clone was picked up one time. The chain has TRBV6-6 and TRBJ1-4, with D tentatively TRBD1 (6 bases). This CDR3 region has 16 residues. V was clipped by 6 bases and J by 1 base, with 15 bases between them. Germline CDR1 reads MNHNY; CDR2 reads SVGAGI (reference sequence). The CDR3 is CASSPDRALTNEKLFF. The CDR3 DNA reads as TGTGCCAGCAGCCCGGACAGAGCCTTAACTAATGAAAAACTGTTTTTT.

The CDR3, as DNA: TGTGCCAGCAGCTTAGATCAGGCGTACGAGCAGTACTTC. Protein: CASSLDQAYEQYF. The genes are TRBV11-3 and TRBJ2-7; D gene uncertain. The CDR3 has 13 residues. V was trimmed by 0 bases and J by 4 bases, leaving 7 bases between them. The germline CDR1 and CDR2 sequences are SGHNT and YENEEA.

This clone appeared a few times. Additional DNA sequences in this sample encode the identical CDR3. V and J are TRBV9 and TRBJ1-2; no reliable D call. This CDR3 comprises 14 residues. V shed 0 bases and J shed 8 bases, with 14 bases lying between them. Germline V gene data show CDR1 as SGDLS and CDR2 as YYNGEE. DNA of the CDR3: TGTGCCAGCAGCGTAGTCGAGGGCGCGGGAGGCTACACCTTC. This translates into CASSVVEGAGGYTF. The full variable domain, its missing parts supplied by reference TRBV9 and TRBJ1-2, is DSGVTQTPKHLITATGQRVTLRCSPRSGDLSVYWYQQSLDQGLQFLIQYYNGEERAKGNILERFSAQQFPDLHSELNLSSLELGDSALYFCASSVVEGAGGYTFGSGTRLTVV.

This clone was recorded a few times. This chain connects TRBV6-5 to TRBJ2-1, with D possibly TRBD2 on 6 matching bases. The V gene's germline CDR1 is MNHEY and CDR2 SVGAGI. The CDR3 runs 14 residues. Trimming took off 4 bases at V and 6 bases at J, with 13 bases between the two ends. The CDR3 nucleotides are TGTGCCAGCAGTTCCAGGACTACCGGCAATGAGCAGTTCTTC. Its protein is CASSSRTTGNEQFF.

This chain connects TRBV21-1 to TRBJ2-2; no check of the table's D call, TRBD1, against the DNA was made. TRBV21-1 is tagged as a pseudogene. The CDR3 contains 16 residues. CDR3 bases: TGTGCCAGACCAGCCAGGGGGCGGCTGGGCACCGGGGAGCTGTTTTTT. Protein sequence: CARPARGRLGTGELFF.

The CDR3 DNA follows: TGTGCCAGCAGCGGAGGGTCAACCGGGGAGCTGTTTTTT. Protein product: CASSGGSTGELFF. V gene TRBV5-4 combines with J gene TRBJ2-2; perhaps TRBD2 as D (6 bases). Trimming stripped 4 bases from V and 5 bases from J, with 9 bases between. This CDR3 spans 13 amino acids. Germline V gene lookup returns CDR1 SGHNT and CDR2 YYREEE (reference sequence).